This T cell receptor (beta chain) was profiled in a study of vaccination and CD4 T cells after COVID-19. As for the study in general: In the convalescent cohort, there were six males and four females, two of them Hispanic. Findings of the study overall: Spike mono-reactivity was found in 304 of 307 vaccine-specific clones from convalescent patients.

Germline V lookup: CDR1 WSHSY, CDR2 SAAADI. V was clipped by 3 bases and J by 4 bases, with 9 bases between them. The CDR3 sequence is 13 residues long. With respect to this clonotype: Its cognate antigen is unknown.

At the Johns Hopkins FTIC core, DNA taken from cultured CD4+ T cells was sequenced by way of the Oncomine TCR Beta short-read assay. DNA came from CD4+ T cells after culture. TCRdb reprocessed the PCR reads via MiXCR and lists one record per CDR3 protein. The table lists 10,000 or so distinct CDR3 sequences, 26% of them singletons. Indicated treatment: roughly 10-day PBMC culture with coronavirus spike peptide pools or control peptides (ViraFEST assay). Per well, approximately 2.1 million PBMCs were cultured in the presence of 9 to 10 IU/ml IL-2 and 8 to 10 ug/ml peptide pools. The receptor was isolated from a human donor who received a COVID-19 vaccine. The sequenced sample was CD4+ T cells from blood, cultured in vitro, obtained before SARS-CoV-2 vaccination. The chain recombines TRBV10-2 with TRBJ1-1; D remains unclear. The CDR3 loop reads CASSEFGSTEAFF. The CDR3 DNA is TGCGCCAGCAGTGAATTTGGCAGCACTGAAGCTTTCTTT.